This T cell receptor (beta chain) was documented in a study of beta chain features in type 1 diabetes. Notes on the study in general: In all four CD4+ subsets, TCRB CDR3 length was significantly, moderately reduced in type 1 diabetes.

In the case of this clone: Its antigen is still unknown.

cDNA synthesis used the whole RNA isolate, giving expressed TCRB sequences. TCRdb's table, derived via immunoSEQ multiplex PCR, lists solely in-frame clones and lacks some. The sample shows some 52,000 clones, 35% to 50% of them seen only once. This CDR3 is 13 amino acids long. Germline loops: CDR1 SGDLS, CDR2 YYNGEE. The V end lost 3 bases, the J end lost 1 base, and 7 bases lay between the germline ends. Sequencing was done on a sample of Tregs from blood. The chain is built from TRBV9 and TRBJ1-1; tentatively, D is TRBD1 (6 bases). The sequence was collected from a man younger than 45 with type 1 diabetes. The CDR3 bases are TGTGCCAGCAGCGAGGGGGAGAACACTGAAGCTTTCTTT. This codes for CASSEGENTEAFF.